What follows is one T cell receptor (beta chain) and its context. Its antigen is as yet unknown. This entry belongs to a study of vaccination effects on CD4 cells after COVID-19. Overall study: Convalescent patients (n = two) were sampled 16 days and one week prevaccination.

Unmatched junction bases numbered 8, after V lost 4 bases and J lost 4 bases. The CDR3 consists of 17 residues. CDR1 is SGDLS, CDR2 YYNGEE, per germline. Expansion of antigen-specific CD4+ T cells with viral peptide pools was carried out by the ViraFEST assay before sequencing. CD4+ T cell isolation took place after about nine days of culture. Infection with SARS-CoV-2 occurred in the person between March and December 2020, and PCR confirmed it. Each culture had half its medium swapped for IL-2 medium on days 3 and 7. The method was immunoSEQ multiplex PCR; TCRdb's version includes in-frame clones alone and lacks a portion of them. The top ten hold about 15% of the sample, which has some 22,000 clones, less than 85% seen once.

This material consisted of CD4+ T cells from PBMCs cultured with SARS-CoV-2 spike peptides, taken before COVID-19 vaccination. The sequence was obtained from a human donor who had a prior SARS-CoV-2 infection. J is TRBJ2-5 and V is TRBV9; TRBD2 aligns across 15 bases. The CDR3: CASSLGTSGRWGETQYF. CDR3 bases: TGTGCCAGCAGCCTCGGGACTAGCGGGAGGTGGGGAGAGACCCAGTACTTC.